This record concerns one TCR beta chain sequence. Its antigen is as yet unknown. Each PCR replicate run on unsorted PBMC took in 300 ng DNA, 30,000 or so T cell genomes. Some clones are missing from TCRdb's copy, which holds only in-frame ones; the method was immunoSEQ multiplex PCR. The table lists approximately 440,000 clones, over 60% of them singletons. The CDR3 is 15 amino acids. Trimming cost V 0 bases and J 4 bases, with 11 bases left between them. In germline, CDR1 is SGDLS, CDR2 YYNGEE. This sample is part of a study of shared clonotypes between healthy human individuals. Broader study findings: Apart from blood, nothing was sampled; tissue repertoires likely differ. Clonotype sharing among donors likely depends on sequencing depth.

Sequencing used PBMCs. The chain combines TRBV9 with TRBJ2-1; D is perhaps TRBD2 (5 bases). This TCR was sampled from a woman in her forties in good health. Some clones in this sample may be carry-over from other donors' samples. The CDR3 bases are TGTGCCAGCAGCGTAGAAACTAGGCCATACAATGAGCAGTTCTTC. Translating gives CASSVETRPYNEQFF. The complete variable domain, with remaining parts taken from reference TRBV9 and TRBJ2-1, reads DSGVTQTPKHLITATGQRVTLRCSPRSGDLSVYWYQQSLDQGLQFLIQYYNGEERAKGNILERFSAQQFPDLHSELNLSSLELGDSALYFCASSVETRPYNEQFFGPGTRLTVL.